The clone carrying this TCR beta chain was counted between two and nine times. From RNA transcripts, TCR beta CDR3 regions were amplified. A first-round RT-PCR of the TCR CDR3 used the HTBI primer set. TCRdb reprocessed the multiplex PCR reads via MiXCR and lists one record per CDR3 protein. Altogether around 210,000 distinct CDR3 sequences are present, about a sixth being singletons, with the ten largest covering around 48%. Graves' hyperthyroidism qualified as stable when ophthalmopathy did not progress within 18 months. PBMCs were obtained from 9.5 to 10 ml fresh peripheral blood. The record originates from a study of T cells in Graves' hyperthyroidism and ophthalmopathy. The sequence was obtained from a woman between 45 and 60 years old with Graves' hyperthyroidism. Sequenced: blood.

This chain's CDR3 is CASSSQGTGNQPQHF. The DNA for the CDR3 is TGTGCCAGCAGTTCACAGGGGACCGGCAATCAGCCCCAGCATTTT. This rearrangement joins TRBV28 to TRBJ1-5; 7 bases are a match to TRBD1. Trimming removed 4 bases from V and 2 bases from J; junction bases left unmatched: 5. Germline loops: CDR1 MDHEN, CDR2 SYDVKM. The CDR3 has 15 residues.